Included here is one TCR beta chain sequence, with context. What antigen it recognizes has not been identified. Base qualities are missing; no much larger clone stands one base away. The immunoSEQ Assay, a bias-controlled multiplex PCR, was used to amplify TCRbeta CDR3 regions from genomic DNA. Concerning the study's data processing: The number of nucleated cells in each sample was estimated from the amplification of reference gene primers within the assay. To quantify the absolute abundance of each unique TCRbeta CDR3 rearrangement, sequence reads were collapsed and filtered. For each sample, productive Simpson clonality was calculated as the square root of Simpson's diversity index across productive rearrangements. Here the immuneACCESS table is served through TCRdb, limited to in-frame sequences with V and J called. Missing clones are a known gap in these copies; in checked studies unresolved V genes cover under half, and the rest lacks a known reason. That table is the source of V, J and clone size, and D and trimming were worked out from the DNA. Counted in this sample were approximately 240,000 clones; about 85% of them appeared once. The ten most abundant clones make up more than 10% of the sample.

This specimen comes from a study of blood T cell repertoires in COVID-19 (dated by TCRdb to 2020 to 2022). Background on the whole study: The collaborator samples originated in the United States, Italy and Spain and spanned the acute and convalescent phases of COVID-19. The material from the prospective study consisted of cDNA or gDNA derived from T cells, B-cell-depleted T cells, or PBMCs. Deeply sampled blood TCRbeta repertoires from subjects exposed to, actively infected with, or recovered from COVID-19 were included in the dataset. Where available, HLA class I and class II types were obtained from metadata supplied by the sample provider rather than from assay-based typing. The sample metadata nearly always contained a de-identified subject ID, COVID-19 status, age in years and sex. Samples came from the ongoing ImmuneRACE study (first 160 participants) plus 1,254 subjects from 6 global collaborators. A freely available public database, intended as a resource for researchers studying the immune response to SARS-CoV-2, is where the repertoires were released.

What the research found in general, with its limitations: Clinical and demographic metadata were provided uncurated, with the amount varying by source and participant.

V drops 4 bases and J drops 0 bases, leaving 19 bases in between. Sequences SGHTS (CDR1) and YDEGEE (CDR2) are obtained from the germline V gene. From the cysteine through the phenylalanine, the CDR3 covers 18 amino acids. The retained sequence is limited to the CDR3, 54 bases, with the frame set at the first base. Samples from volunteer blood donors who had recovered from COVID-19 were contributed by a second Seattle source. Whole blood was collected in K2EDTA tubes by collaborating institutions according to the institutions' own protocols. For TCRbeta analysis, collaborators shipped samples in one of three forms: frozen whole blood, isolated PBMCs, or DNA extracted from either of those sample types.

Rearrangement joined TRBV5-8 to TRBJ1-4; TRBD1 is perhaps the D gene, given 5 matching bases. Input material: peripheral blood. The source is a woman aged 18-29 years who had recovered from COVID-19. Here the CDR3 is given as CASSKTAAFFATNEKLFF. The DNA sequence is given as TGTGCCAGCAGCAAGACAGCCGCATTCTTTGCAACTAATGAAAAACTGTTTTTT.